This T cell receptor beta chain was sequenced in a study of shared T cell receptors in the human thymus. Germline assignment: CDR1 SGHNT and CDR2 YENEEA. V lost 5 bases, J lost 2 bases, and 12 bases stayed unmatched. This CDR3 spans 16 amino acids. Profiled with immunoSEQ multiplex PCR; TCRdb holds only in-frame clones, not every one. The table shows over 450,000 clones, with 75% to 85% occurring only once. Separately, the same data were catalogued under a study of human thymus T cells. That source adds: Infants, healthy and Finnish, who were having corrective surgery for congenital heart defects served as donors. Thymus was obtained from resections taken during corrective heart surgery. Repertoires from thymus and blood appeared to show biased V and J gene usage. Related studies noted strongly shared thymic repertoires across unrelated people.

The sample was thymocytes. The clonotype was recovered from a boy under three years old with a congenital heart defect. The chain uses TRBV11-3 and TRBJ2-7, with TRBD1 matching over 7 bases. CDR3 amino acids: CASSPKEDRRTYEQYF. The CDR3 DNA reads as TGTGCCAGCAGCCCGAAAGAGGACAGGAGAACCTACGAGCAGTACTTC. The full variable domain, completed using reference TRBV11-3 and TRBJ2-7, is EAGVVQSPRYKIIEKKQPVAFWCNPISGHNTLYWYLQNLGQGPELLIRYENEEAVDDSQLPKDRFSAERLKGVDSTLKIQPAELGDSAVYLCASSPKEDRRTYEQYFGPGTRLTVT.